The TCR beta chain under discussion was sequenced for a study of T cells in Graves' hyperthyroidism and ophthalmopathy. Study at large: Peripheral blood draws took place at initial diagnosis, ahead of any treatment. Study-level points and caveats: Researchers found most expanded thyroid clonotypes above 0.001 in blood as well.

TCR beta CDR3 region amplification was performed from RNA transcripts. The HTBI primer set served for first-round RT-PCR of the TCR CDR3. TCRdb analysed the multiplex PCR reads with MiXCR anew, one entry per CDR3 protein. The sample yields more than 500,000 distinct CDR3 sequences, roughly 14% seen once. J lost 3 bases, V lost 4 bases, and 1 base had no gene match. This CDR3 has 14 amino acids. Per the germline V gene, CDR1 is KGHDR and CDR2 is SFDVKD. The sample holds many counts of this clonotype. Its antigen is undetermined. The chain combines TRBV24-1 with TRBJ1-5, with TRBD1 matching 8 bases. The receptor's source is a middle-aged woman with Graves' ophthalmopathy. The material sequenced was blood. The CDR3: CATSEGQANQPQHF. CDR3 DNA: TGTGCCACCAGTGAGGGACAGGCCAATCAGCCCCAGCATTTT.